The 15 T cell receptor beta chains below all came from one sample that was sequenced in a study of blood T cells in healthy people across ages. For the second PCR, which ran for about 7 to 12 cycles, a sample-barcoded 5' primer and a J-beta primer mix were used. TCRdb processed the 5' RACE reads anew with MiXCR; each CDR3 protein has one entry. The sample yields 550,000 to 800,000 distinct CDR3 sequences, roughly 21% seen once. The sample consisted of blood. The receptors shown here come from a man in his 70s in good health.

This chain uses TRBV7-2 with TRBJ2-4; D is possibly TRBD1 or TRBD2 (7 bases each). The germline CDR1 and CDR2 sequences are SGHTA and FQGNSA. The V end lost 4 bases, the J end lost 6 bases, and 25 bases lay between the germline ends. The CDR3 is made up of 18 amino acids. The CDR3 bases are TGTGCCAGCAGCTCACATCCAGGGGGGGAAAGTACCTCAAACATTCAGTACTTC. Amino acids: CASSSHPGGESTSNIQYF.

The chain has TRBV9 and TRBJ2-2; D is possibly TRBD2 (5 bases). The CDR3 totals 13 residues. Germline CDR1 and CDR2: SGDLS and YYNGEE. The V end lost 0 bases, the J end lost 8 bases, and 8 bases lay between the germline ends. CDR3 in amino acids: CASSVGSGGELFF. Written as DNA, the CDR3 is TGTGCCAGCAGCGTAGGGTCGGGAGGGGAGCTGTTTTTT.

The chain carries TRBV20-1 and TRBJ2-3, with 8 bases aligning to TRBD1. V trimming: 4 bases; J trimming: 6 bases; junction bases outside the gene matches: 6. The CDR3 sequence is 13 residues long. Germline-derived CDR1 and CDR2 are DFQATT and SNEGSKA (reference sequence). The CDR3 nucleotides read TGCAGTGCTATCACAGGGGGTTCGGATACGCAGTATTTT. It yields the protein CSAITGGSDTQYF.

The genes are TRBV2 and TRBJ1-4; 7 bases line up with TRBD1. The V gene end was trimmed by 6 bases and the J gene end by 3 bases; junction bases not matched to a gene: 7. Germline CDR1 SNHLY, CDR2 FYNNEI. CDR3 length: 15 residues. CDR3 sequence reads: CASRETGVANEKLFF. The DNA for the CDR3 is TGTGCCAGCAGGGAAACAGGGGTTGCTAATGAAAAACTGTTTTTT.

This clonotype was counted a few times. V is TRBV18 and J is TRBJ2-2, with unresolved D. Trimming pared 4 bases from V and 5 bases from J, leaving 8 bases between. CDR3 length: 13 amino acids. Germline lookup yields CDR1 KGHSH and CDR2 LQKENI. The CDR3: CASSRSETGELFF. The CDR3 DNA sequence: TGTGCCAGCTCACGTTCGGAAACCGGGGAGCTGTTTTTT.

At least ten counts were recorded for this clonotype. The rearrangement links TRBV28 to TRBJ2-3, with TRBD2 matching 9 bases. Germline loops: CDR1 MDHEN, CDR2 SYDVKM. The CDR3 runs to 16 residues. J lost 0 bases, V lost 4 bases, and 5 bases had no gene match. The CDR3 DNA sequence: TGTGCCAGCAGTTCCCTAGCGGGGAGAAGCACAGATACGCAGTATTTT. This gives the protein CASSSLAGRSTDTQYF.

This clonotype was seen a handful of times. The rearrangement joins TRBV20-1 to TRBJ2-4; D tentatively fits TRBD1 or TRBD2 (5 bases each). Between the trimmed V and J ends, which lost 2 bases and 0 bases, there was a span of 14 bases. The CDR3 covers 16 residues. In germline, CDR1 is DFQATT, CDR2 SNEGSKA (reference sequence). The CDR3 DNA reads TGCAGTGCTAGATCTCCCGGGACCCAAGCCAAAAACATTCAGTACTTC. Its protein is CSARSPGTQAKNIQYF.

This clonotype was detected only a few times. The CDR3 DNA follows: TGTGCCAGCAGCTTAGGGGTCGTGACTTCACCCCTCCACTTT. This translates into CASSLGVVTSPLHF. The V call is TRBV7-2, the J call TRBJ1-6; D gene uncertain. Germline V gene data show CDR1 as SGHTA and CDR2 as FQGNSA. V shed 1 base and J shed 9 bases, with 10 bases lying between them. There are 14 residues in the CDR3.

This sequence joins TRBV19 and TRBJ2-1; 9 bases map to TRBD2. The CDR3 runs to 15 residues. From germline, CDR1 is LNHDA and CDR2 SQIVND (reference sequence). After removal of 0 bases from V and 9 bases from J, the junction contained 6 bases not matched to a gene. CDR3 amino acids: CASSIDRLAGSEQFF. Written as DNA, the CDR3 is TGTGCCAGTAGTATAGATAGGCTAGCGGGGAGTGAGCAGTTCTTC.

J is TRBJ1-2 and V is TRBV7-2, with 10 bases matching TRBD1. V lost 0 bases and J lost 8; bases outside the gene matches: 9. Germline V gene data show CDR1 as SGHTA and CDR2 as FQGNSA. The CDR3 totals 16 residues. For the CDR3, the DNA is TGTGCCAGCAGCTTAGCAGTCGGACAGGGGGGACAGGGCTACACCTTC. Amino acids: CASSLAVGQGGQGYTF.

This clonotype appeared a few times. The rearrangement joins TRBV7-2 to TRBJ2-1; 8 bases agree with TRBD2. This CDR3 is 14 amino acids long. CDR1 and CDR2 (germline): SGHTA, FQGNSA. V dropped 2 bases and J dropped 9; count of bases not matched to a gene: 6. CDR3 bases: TGTGCCAGCAGCTTAATTTACGCGGGAGGTGAGCAGTTCTTC. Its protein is CASSLIYAGGEQFF. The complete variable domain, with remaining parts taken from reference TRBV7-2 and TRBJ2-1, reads GAGVSQSPSNKVTEKGKDVELRCDPISGHTALYWYRQSLGQGLEFLIYFQGNSAPDKSGLPSDRFSAERTGGSVSTLTIQRTQQEDSAVYLCASSLIYAGGEQFFGPGTRLTVL.

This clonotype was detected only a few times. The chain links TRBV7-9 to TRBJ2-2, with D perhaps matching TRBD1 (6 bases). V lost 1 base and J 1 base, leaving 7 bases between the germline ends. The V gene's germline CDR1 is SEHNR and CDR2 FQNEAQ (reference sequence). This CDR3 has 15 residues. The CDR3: CASSLGDKNTGELFF. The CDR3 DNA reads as TGTGCCAGCAGCTTAGGGGACAAGAACACCGGGGAGCTGTTTTTT.

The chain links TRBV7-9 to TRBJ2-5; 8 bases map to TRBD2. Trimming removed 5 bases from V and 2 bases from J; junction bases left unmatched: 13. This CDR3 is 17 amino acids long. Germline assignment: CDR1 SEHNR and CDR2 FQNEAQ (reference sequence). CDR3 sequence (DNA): TGTGCCAGCAGCCTAAGGAAATTCAGCGGGGGTCAAGAGACCCAGTACTTC. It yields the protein CASSLRKFSGGQETQYF.

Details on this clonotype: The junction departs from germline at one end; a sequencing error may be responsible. The CDR3 spells CASRPRQGVDMQYF. Written as DNA, the CDR3 is TGCGCCAGCAGACCTCGACAGGGGGTAGATATGCAGTATTTT. The genes are TRBV4-3 and TRBJ2-3; 9 positions agree with TRBD1. Germline V lookup: CDR1 LGHNA, CDR2 YSLEER. The CDR3 length is 14 residues.

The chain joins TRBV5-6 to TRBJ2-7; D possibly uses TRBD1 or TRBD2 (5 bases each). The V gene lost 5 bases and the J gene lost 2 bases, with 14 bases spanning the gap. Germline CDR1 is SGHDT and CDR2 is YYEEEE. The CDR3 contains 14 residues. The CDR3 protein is CASSPSGQPYEQYF. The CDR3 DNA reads TGTGCCAGCAGTCCTTCGGGGCAGCCCTACGAGCAGTACTTC.